This TCR beta chain was captured by sequencing in a study of response to subunit inactivated influenza vaccine. General study points: The authors suggested that every seasonal influenza vaccination recruits few new T cells.

V lost 4 bases to trimming and J lost 2 bases, with 24 bases between them. CDR3 length equals 18 residues. Germline V gene data show CDR1 as DFQATT and CDR2 as SNEGSKA (reference sequence). TCRdb re-called the RT-PCR reads through MiXCR, storing one row per CDR3 protein. The data show 550,000 to 800,000 distinct CDR3 sequences, approximately 15% seen once. With respect to this clonotype: The antigen remains undetermined.

This clonotype was obtained from a man aged 50 to 59 who received an inactivated influenza vaccine. V and J are TRBV20-1 and TRBJ2-4; no clear D gene. The starting material was PBMCs from blood, obtained less than 15 days before vaccination. As DNA, the CDR3 is TGCAGTGCTACTGGTGCCCAGGAAAAATTTATAACCAAAAACATTCAGTACTTC. This codes for CSATGAQEKFITKNIQYF.